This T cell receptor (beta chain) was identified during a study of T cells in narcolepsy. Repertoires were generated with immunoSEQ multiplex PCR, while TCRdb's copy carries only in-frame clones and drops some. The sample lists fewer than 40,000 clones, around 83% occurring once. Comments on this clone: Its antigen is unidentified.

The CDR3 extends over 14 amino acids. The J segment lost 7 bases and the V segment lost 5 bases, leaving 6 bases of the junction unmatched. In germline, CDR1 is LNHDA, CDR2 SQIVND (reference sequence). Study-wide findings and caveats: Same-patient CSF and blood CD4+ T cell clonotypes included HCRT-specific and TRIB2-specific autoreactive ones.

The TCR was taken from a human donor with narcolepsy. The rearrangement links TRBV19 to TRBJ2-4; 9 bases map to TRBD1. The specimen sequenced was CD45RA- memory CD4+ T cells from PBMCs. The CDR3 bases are TGTGCCAGTAGTCGTACAGGGGGCTGGAACATTCAGTACTTC. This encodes CASSRTGGWNIQYF.